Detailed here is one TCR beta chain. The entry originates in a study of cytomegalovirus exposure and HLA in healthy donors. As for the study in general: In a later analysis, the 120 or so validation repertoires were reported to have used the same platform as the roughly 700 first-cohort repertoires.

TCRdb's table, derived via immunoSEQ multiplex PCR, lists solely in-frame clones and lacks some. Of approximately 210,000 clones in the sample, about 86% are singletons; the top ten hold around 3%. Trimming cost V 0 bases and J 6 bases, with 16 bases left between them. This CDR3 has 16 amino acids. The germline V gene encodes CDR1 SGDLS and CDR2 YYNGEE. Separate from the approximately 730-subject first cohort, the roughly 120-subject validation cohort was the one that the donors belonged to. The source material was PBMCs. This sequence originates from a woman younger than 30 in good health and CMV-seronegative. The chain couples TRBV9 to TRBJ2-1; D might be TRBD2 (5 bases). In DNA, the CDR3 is TGTGCCAGCAGCGTAGCCCAGCGGCCCCAATCCAATGAGCAGTTCTTC. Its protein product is CASSVAQRPQSNEQFF.